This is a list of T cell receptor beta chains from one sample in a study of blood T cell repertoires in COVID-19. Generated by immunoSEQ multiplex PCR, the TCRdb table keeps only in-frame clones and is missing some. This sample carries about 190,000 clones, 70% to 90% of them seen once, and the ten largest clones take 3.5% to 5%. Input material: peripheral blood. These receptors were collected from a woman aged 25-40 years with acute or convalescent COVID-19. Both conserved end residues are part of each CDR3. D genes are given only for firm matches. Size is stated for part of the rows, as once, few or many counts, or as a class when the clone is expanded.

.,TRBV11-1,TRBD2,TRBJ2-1,CASSLVGTSGRFEQFF,TGTGCCAGCAGCTTAGTAGGGACTAGCGGGAGATTTGAGCAGTTCTTC
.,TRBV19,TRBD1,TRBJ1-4,CASSTKGQAPRSNEKLFF,TGTGCCAGTAGTACAAAGGGACAGGCTCCAAGATCTAATGAAAAACTGTTTTTT
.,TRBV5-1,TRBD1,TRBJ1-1,CASSPGTGALNTEAFF,TGCGCCAGCAGCCCAGGGACAGGGGCACTTAACACTGAAGCTTTCTTT
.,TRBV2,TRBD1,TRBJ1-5,CASSRPGQGAFF,TGTGCCAGCAGTCGCCCTGGACAGGGGGCCTTTTTT
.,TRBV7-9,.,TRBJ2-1,CASSLAGDGEQFF,TGTGCCAGCAGCTTAGCGGGAGATGGTGAGCAGTTCTTC
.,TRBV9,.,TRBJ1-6,CASSVEPARSLHF,TGTGCCAGCAGCGTAGAGCCAGCGCGTAGCCTCCACTTT
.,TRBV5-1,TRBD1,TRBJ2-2,CASTPDRGYTGELFF,TGCGCCAGCACCCCCGACAGGGGATACACCGGGGAGCTGTTTTTT
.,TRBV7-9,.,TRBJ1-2,CASNRGNYGYTF,TGTGCCAGCAATAGGGGCAACTATGGCTACACCTTC
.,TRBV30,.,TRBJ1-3,CAWSGSPGNTIYF,TGTGCCTGGAGCGGTTCGCCTGGAAACACCATATATTTT
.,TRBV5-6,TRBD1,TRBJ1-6,CASRGQPNSPLHF,TGTGCCAGCCGGGGACAGCCAAATTCACCCCTCCACTTT
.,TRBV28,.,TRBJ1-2,CASSSVVGREDTF,TGTGCCAGCAGTTCAGTCGTGGGTCGGGAGGACACCTTC
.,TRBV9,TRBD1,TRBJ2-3,CASGQGGRDTQYF,TGTGCCAGCGGACAGGGGGGGAGAGATACGCAGTATTTT
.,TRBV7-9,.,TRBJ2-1,CASSPIRASYNEQFF,TGTGCCAGCAGCCCCATCAGGGCGTCCTACAATGAGCAGTTCTTC
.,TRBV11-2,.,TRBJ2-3,CASSPEGVTDTQYF,TGTGCCAGCAGCCCGGAGGGTGTCACAGATACGCAGTATTTT
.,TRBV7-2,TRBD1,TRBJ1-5,CASSRDRANQPQHF,TGTGCCAGCAGTCGGGACAGGGCAAATCAGCCCCAGCATTTT
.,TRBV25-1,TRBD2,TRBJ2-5,CASSESAGVETQYF,TGTGCCAGCAGTGAATCGGCGGGAGTGGAGACCCAGTACTTC
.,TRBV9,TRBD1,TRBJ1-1,CASRGTGQSPEAFF,TGTGCCAGCAGGGGGACAGGACAATCCCCTGAAGCTTTCTTT
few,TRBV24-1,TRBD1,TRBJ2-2,CATSDSGQGNTGELFF,TGTGCCACCAGTGACTCTGGACAGGGCAACACCGGGGAGCTGTTTTTT
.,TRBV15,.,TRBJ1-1,CATSRDIGLTTEAFF,TGTGCCACCAGCAGAGATATTGGCCTGACTACTGAAGCTTTCTTT
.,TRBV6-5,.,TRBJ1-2,CASSYSRGSGGYTF,TGTGCCAGCAGTTACTCTAGAGGTTCCGGTGGCTACACCTTC
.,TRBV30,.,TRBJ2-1,CAWSPYNEQFF,TGTGCCTGGAGTCCTTATAATGAGCAGTTCTTC
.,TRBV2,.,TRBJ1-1,CASNGEMNTEAFF,TGTGCCAGTAACGGAGAGATGAACACTGAAGCTTTCTTT
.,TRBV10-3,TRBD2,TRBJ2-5,CAISGPSGQQETQYF,TGTGCCATCAGTGGCCCTAGCGGCCAACAAGAGACCCAGTACTTC
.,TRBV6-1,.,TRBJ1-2,CASSRTEDGYTF,TGTGCCAGCAGTAGGACAGAGGATGGCTACACCTTC
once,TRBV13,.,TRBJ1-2,CASSLVAENYGYTF,TGTGCCAGCAGCTTAGTTGCGGAAAACTATGGCTACACCTTC
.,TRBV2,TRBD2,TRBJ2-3,CASSEQLAGEDTQYF,TGTGCCAGCAGTGAGCAGCTAGCGGGAGAGGATACGCAGTATTTT
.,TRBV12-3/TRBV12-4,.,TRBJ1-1,CASSFMTGAAFF,TGTGCCAGCAGTTTTATGACAGGCGCGGCTTTCTTT
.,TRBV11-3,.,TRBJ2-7,CASSSPSGEQYF,TGTGCCAGCAGCTCACCATCGGGCGAGCAGTACTTC
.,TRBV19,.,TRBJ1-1,CASGQKIENTEAFF,TGTGCCAGTGGACAGAAAATTGAGAACACTGAAGCTTTCTTT
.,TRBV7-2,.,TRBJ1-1,CASSALQGNTEAFF,TGTGCCAGCAGCGCCCTACAGGGGAACACTGAAGCTTTCTTT
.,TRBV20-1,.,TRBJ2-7,CSPFRTYEQYF,TGCAGCCCCTTCAGGACCTACGAGCAGTACTTC
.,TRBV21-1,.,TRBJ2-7,CASSKGTDYEQYF,TGTGCCAGCAGCAAAGGGACAGACTACGAGCAGTACTTC
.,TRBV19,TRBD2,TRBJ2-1,CASSIPGLVSYNEQFF,TGTGCCAGTAGTATACCGGGACTAGTCTCCTACAATGAGCAGTTCTTC
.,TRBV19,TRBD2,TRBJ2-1,CASSIRLAGVLPEQFF,TGTGCCAGTAGTATTAGGCTAGCGGGAGTCTTGCCTGAGCAGTTCTTC
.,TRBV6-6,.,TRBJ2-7,CASIDRALVEQYF,TGTGCCAGCATCGACAGAGCTTTGGTGGAGCAGTACTTC
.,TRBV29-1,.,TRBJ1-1,CSVSERTEAFF,TGCAGCGTCTCCGAGCGCACTGAAGCTTTCTTT
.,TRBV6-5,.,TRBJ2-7,CASSYRSSYEQYF,TGTGCCAGCAGTTACCGTTCGAGCTACGAGCAGTACTTC
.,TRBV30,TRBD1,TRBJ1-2,CAWAGGDYGYTF,TGTGCCTGGGCAGGGGGCGACTATGGCTACACCTTC
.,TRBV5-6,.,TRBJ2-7,CASKGVHEQYF,TGTGCCAGCAAAGGGGTCCACGAGCAGTACTTC
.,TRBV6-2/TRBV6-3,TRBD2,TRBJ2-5,CASSSLPGLAQETQYF,TGTGCCAGCAGTTCGTTACCTGGACTAGCCCAAGAGACCCAGTACTTC
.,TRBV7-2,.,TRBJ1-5,CASSYSNQPQHF,TGTGCCAGCAGCTACTCTAATCAGCCCCAGCATTTT
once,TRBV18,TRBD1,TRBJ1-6,CASSPVTGGGNSPLHF,TGTGCCAGCTCACCAGTGACAGGGGGTGGCAATTCACCCCTCCACTTT
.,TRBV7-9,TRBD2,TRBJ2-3,CASSQVGSGVDTQYF,TGTGCCAGCAGCCAGGTCGGGAGCGGGGTAGATACGCAGTATTTT
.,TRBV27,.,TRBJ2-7,CASRGAAYEQYF,TGTGCCAGCCGGGGGGCTGCCTACGAGCAGTACTTC
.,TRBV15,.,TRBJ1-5,CATSRANQPQHF,TGTGCCACCAGCAGAGCGAATCAGCCCCAGCATTTT
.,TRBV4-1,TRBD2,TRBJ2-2,CASSQGGGGANTGELFF,TGCGCCAGCAGCCAAGGCGGGGGGGGAGCGAACACCGGGGAGCTGTTTTTT
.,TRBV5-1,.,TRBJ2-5,CASSSLVEETQYF,TGCGCCAGCAGCTCCCTAGTAGAAGAGACCCAGTACTTC
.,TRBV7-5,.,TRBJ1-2,CARSLVSGTSCYTF,TGTGCCAGAAGCTTAGTCTCCGGGACATCATGCTACACCTTC
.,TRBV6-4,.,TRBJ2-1,CASSEQGQYTEQFF,TGTGCCAGCAGTGAACAGGGTCAGTACACTGAGCAGTTCTTC
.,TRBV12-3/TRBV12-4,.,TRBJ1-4,CASSLAQVTELFF,TGTGCCAGCAGTTTAGCGCAGGTGACAGAACTGTTTTTT
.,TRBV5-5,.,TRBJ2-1,CASSFSVNEQFF,TGTGCCAGCAGCTTTTCTGTCAATGAGCAGTTCTTC
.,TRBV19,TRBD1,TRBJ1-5,CASSGTGRNQPQHF,TGTGCCAGTTCCGGGACAGGGAGAAATCAGCCCCAGCATTTT
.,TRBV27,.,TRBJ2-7,CASSFRATTKPQYF,TGTGCCAGCAGTTTTAGAGCAACCACCAAACCCCAGTACTTC
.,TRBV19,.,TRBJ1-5,CASSIVTGPNIYSNQPQHF,TGTGCCAGTAGTATCGTCACAGGTCCGAACATTTATAGCAATCAGCCCCAGCATTTT
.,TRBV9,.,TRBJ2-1,CASSVVSGGSYNEQFF,TGTGCCAGCAGCGTAGTGAGCGGAGGCTCCTACAATGAGCAGTTCTTC